The rows below give T cell receptor beta chains drawn from one sample of a study of CD8 T cells in ankylosing spondylitis. TCRdb independently ran MiXCR on the 5' RACE reads; one entry per CDR3 protein. The data contain 380,000 or so distinct CDR3 sequences, 20% of them singletons. What was sequenced was blood, either unsorted or a sorted T cell fraction (not recorded which). These receptors came from a male donor with ankylosing spondylitis or in good health (not recorded which). The CDR3 runs from the conserved cysteine through the conserved F or W.

CDR3 length,V gene,J gene,CDR3 protein
18,TRBV5-1,TRBJ2-6,CASSILSQGPSGANVLTF
13,TRBV20-1,TRBJ2-7,CSATPPRAYEQYF
14,TRBV9,TRBJ2-7,CASSVGSGIYEQYF
13,TRBV28,TRBJ2-7,CASSLNTPGEQYF
13,TRBV12-3/TRBV12-4,TRBJ2-1,CASSPGTHNEQFF
17,TRBV7-2,TRBJ2-3,CASSLASGLPGADTQYF
14,TRBV5-6,TRBJ2-1,CASSPAGTLNEQFF
15,TRBV7-8,TRBJ2-1,CASSSVGTPEGEQFF
15,TRBV28,TRBJ1-1,CASSFRIATRGEAFF
14,TRBV18,TRBJ2-7,CASSPPGLMVEQYF
17,TRBV2,TRBJ2-7,CASSGLGERGPTYEQYF
16,TRBV12-3/TRBV12-4,TRBJ2-2,CASSFWEKWNTGELFF
10,TRBV2,TRBJ2-1,CATAGNEQFF
17,TRBV11-2,TRBJ2-5,CASSLEASGALQETQYF
18,TRBV4-1,TRBJ2-3,CASSQVASDRVWTDTQYF
12,TRBV5-6,TRBJ2-1,CASRDSYNEQFF
18,TRBV9,TRBJ2-3,CASSVASLAGGPTDTQYF
17,TRBV10-3,TRBJ2-3,CAISSRDSGLGTDTQYF
14,TRBV11-2,TRBJ2-1,CASSSIARPNEQFF
16,TRBV12-3/TRBV12-4,TRBJ2-2,CASTNSGGAGTGELFF
14,TRBV2,TRBJ2-3,CASSEPRDLNTQYF
16,TRBV28,TRBJ2-1,CASSQQGLTLGNEQFF
16,TRBV5-1,TRBJ2-7,CASSLVPGGSSYEQYF
19,TRBV13,TRBJ2-3,CASSRTGGLAGGLTDTQYF
15,TRBV29-1,TRBJ2-7,CSVEGGDSEPYEQYF
15,TRBV20-1,TRBJ1-6,CSARGQGVIYSPLHF
17,TRBV7-3,TRBJ2-7,CASSSGLAGPTPYEQYF
15,TRBV9,TRBJ2-2,CASSVIRDNTGELFF
12,TRBV5-1,TRBJ1-6,CASSSGSLPLHF